This is a list of T cell receptor beta chains from one sample in a study of Ad26.COV2.S vaccination and SARS-CoV-2 variants. TCRdb's copy holds only in-frame clones and misses some; the assay was immunoSEQ multiplex PCR. The sample records 380,000 or so clones, 85% to 90% being singletons. The specimen was peripheral blood, collected in a trial of Ad26.COV2.S vaccine versus placebo. The receptor source for this set is a person between 18 and 65 years old who received the Ad26.COV2.S COVID-19 vaccine or a placebo. CDR3s include the opening cysteine and the closing phenylalanine or tryptophan. D genes are given only for firm matches. The size field is filled for only some rows; it gives once, few, many or a size class.

D: .
size: once
J: TRBJ1-4
V: TRBV4-2
DNA: TGTGCCAGCAGCCAAGGGACGTTTGGTGAAAAACTGTTTTTT
CDR3: CASSQGTFGEKLFF

D: .
size: .
J: TRBJ1-2
V: TRBV7-9
DNA: TGTGCCAGCAGCTTAGGAATCCAGGGAGGCGGCTATGGCTACACCTTC
CDR3: CASSLGIQGGGYGYTF

D: TRBD2
size: .
J: TRBJ2-1
V: TRBV5-1
DNA: TGCGCCAGCAGCCCGATAGGACTAGCGAGCAGCTCCTACAATGAGCAGTTCTTC
CDR3: CASSPIGLASSSYNEQFF

D: TRBD2
size: .
J: TRBJ2-1
V: TRBV9
DNA: TGTGCCAGCAGCGTAGAGCCGGGGAGGGCCGGTGAGCAGTTCTTC
CDR3: CASSVEPGRAGEQFF

D: .
size: .
J: TRBJ1-6
V: TRBV30
DNA: TGTGCCTGGAGTCAGCGCGAAAATTCACCCCTCCACTTT
CDR3: CAWSQRENSPLHF

D: .
size: .
J: TRBJ2-3
V: TRBV28
DNA: TGTGCCAGCAGTTTTGGCGCCACAGATACGCAGTATTTT
CDR3: CASSFGATDTQYF

D: .
size: .
J: TRBJ2-1
V: TRBV5-8
DNA: TGTGCCAGCAGCTTGTCTAGCACCAACAATGAGCAGTTCTTC
CDR3: CASSLSSTNNEQFF

D: TRBD1
size: .
J: TRBJ2-2
V: TRBV4-1
DNA: TGCGCCAGCAGCCAAGATGGACAGGGGTTCACCGGGGAGCTGTTTTTT
CDR3: CASSQDGQGFTGELFF

D: .
size: .
J: TRBJ2-7
V: TRBV30
DNA: TGTGCCTGGACCCCCGGAGGGTACGAGCAGTACTTC
CDR3: CAWTPGGYEQYF

D: .
size: .
J: TRBJ2-7
V: TRBV4-2
DNA: TGTGCCAGCAGCCAAGGTGGATCCCCCCTCGAGCAGTACTTC
CDR3: CASSQGGSPLEQYF

D: .
size: .
J: TRBJ1-2
V: TRBV4-1
DNA: TGCGCCAGCAGCCAAGACCTAGCTGGGGTAGTGCTAAACTATGGCTACACCTTC
CDR3: CASSQDLAGVVLNYGYTF

D: .
size: .
J: TRBJ2-3
V: TRBV24-1
DNA: TGTGCCACCAGTCCCCGGGGGAACGTGATAGATACGCAGTATTTT
CDR3: CATSPRGNVIDTQYF

D: .
size: .
J: TRBJ1-4
V: TRBV11-2
DNA: TGTGCCAGCAGCGATCCCTTTTTGAGAAATGAAAAACTGTTTTTT
CDR3: CASSDPFLRNEKLFF

D: .
size: once
J: TRBJ1-3
V: TRBV15
DNA: TGTGCCACCAGCAGAGGACCCATTGGAGCTGGAAACACCATATATTTT
CDR3: CATSRGPIGAGNTIYF

D: .
size: .
J: TRBJ2-7
V: TRBV29-1
DNA: TGCAGCGTCGCCGGGACAAATCCCTACGAGCAGTACTTC
CDR3: CSVAGTNPYEQYF

D: TRBD1
size: .
J: TRBJ1-2
V: TRBV7-2
DNA: TGTGCCAGCAGCTCGAACAGGGGGCGAGTCAACGGCTACACCTTC
CDR3: CASSSNRGRVNGYTF

D: .
size: .
J: TRBJ2-3
V: TRBV25-1
DNA: TGTGCCAGCAGTCCGTGGGGAACAGATACGCAGTATTTT
CDR3: CASSPWGTDTQYF

D: .
size: .
J: TRBJ1-3
V: TRBV19
DNA: TGTGCCAGTAGGGGAAAAGCCGCAGGAAACACCATATATTTT
CDR3: CASRGKAAGNTIYF